This T cell receptor (beta chain) was documented in a study of tumor and adjacent non-tumor tissue in lung cancer. Looking at the study overall: The patients, around 10 men and roughly 5 women, were roughly 31 to 80 with stage I to III disease.

RNA was extracted from bulk tissue without any cell sorting. More than 3 cm separated this lung sample from the edge of the tumor. Chemotherapy-naive patients with new lung cancer underwent thoracic surgery in China, August–late 2014. The CDR3 runs 16 residues. Germline V gene data show CDR1 as MNHEY and CDR2 as SVGEGT. V lost 4 bases, J lost 8 bases, and 13 bases stayed unmatched. Relative to its sample, this clonotype is medium-sized (0.01 to 0.1%). Antigen: not known. Overall study findings and caveats: Top 100 clones took a larger repertoire share in normal lung. Compared with tumor, normal lung showed significantly lower TCR diversity.

Three rounds of nested PCR, following a modified ARM-PCR protocol, produced the TCRbeta library. TCRdb re-called the multiplex PCR reads through MiXCR, storing one row per CDR3 protein. The table has 60,000 to 70,000 distinct CDR3 sequences, about 77% seen once. This sequence originates from a man aged 55-75 years with non-small cell lung cancer. The rearrangement links TRBV6-2 or TRBV6-3 to TRBJ2-1; TRBD2 matches at 8 bases. Sequences were obtained from distant non-tumor lung tissue. CDR3 DNA sequence: TGTGCCAGCAGTTTATTAAGCGGGAGTAGTATCCATGAGCAGTTCTTC. Its protein product is CASSLLSGSSIHEQFF.